These 25 T cell receptor beta chains were all obtained from the same sample, sequenced in a study of blood T cells in healthy people across ages. A second PCR of 7 to 11 cycles used a sample-barcoded 5' primer and a J-beta primer mix. TCRdb itself ran the 5' RACE reads through MiXCR, one entry per CDR3 protein. Of roughly 680,000 distinct CDR3 sequences in the sample, under 65% are singletons; the top ten hold about 14%. The sequencing sample was made of blood. These receptors all come from a woman older than 75 in good health.

To note about this clonotype: An end of the junction differs from the germline gene, which may be a read error. The chain employs TRBV9 and TRBJ2-5; D possibly uses TRBD1 or TRBD2 (5 bases each). The CDR3 has 14 amino acids. Germline V gene data show CDR1 as SGDLS and CDR2 as YYNGEE. CDR3 sequence (DNA): TGTGCCAGCAGCGCAGACAGCGGACAAGAGACCCGGTACTTC. It specifies CASSADSGQETRYF.

In the case of this clonotype: Mismatch with germline at one junction end may stem from a read error. The rearrangement joins TRBV24-1 to TRBJ2-1, with a tentative D call TRBD2 (6 bases). The DNA end favors TRBJ2-7, so the J call may be wrong. CDR1 KGHDR and CDR2 SFDVKD come from the germline V gene. The CDR3 spans 15 residues. CDR3 residues: CATSDRLVPYNEQYF. CDR3 sequence (DNA): TGCGCCACCAGTGATCGACTAGTACCCTACAATGAGCAGTACTTC.

This rearrangement joins TRBV18 to TRBJ1-2; no clear D. Germline V gene data show CDR1 as KGHSH and CDR2 as LQKENI. The CDR3 length is 16 residues. V lost 0 bases to trimming and J lost 5 bases, with 16 bases between them. The CDR3 DNA sequence: TGTGCCAGCTCACCACCGGAGGGCACAACCGTATATGGCTACACCTTC. Protein product: CASSPPEGTTVYGYTF.

Turning to this clonotype: Possible read error: a much larger clone is one base away. V is TRBV13 and J is TRBJ1-1; 8 bases line up with TRBD1. CDR1 and CDR2 (germline): PRHDT, FYEKMQ (reference sequence). The CDR3 contains 14 residues. The junction had 5 bases not matched to a gene; V was cut back by 5 bases and J by 3 bases. CDR3 amino acids: CASSGQGADTEAFF. The CDR3 DNA reads TGTGCCAGCAGCGGCCAGGGGGCTGACACTGAAGCTTTCTTT.

V usage is TRBV28 and J usage is TRBJ2-5, with TRBD2 matching over 11 bases. CDR3 size: 15 residues. The junction had 10 bases not matched to a gene; V was cut back by 2 bases and J by 11 bases. Germline CDR1 and CDR2: MDHEN and SYDVKM. In DNA, the CDR3 is TGTGCCAGCAGTTTAAGGACTAGCGGGCTTAGGGAGCAGTACTTC. Amino acids: CASSLRTSGLREQYF. The full variable domain, completed using reference TRBV28 and TRBJ2-5, is DVKVTQSSRYLVKRTGEKVFLECVQDMDHENMFWYRQDPGLGLRLIYFSYDVKMKEKGDIPEGYSVSREKKERFSLILESASTNQTSMYLCASSLRTSGLREQYFGPGTRLLVL.

This clonotype came up a few times. The V and J genes are TRBV24-1 and TRBJ2-1, with D perhaps being TRBD1 or TRBD2 (5 bases each). The DNA end is more similar to TRBJ2-7, so the J call may be wrong. From germline, CDR1 is KGHDR and CDR2 SFDVKD. The CDR3 is 16 residues long. The CDR3 reads CATSAPGTASYNEQYF. CDR3 in DNA: TGTGCCACCAGTGCCCCCGGGACGGCTTCCTACAATGAGCAGTACTTC.

Ten or more counts support this clonotype. The J gene is TRBJ2-7, the V gene TRBV7-9; D is uncertain. The CDR3 consists of 15 residues. Trimming removed 1 base at V and 3 bases at J, with 13 bases between. CDR1 and CDR2 from the germline V gene are SEHNR and FQNEAQ (reference sequence). This chain's CDR3 is CASSLDPPRDYEQYF. The CDR3 DNA reads as TGTGCCAGCAGCTTAGACCCTCCCCGAGACTACGAGCAGTACTTC.

This clonotype was counted at least ten times. The gene calls are TRBV27 and TRBJ2-3, with TRBD2 matching 7 bases. CDR1 MNHEY and CDR2 SMNVEV come from the germline V gene (reference sequence). The CDR3 runs to 16 residues. The CDR3, as DNA: TGTGCGGGGAAAGGCGGGAGAGGTTTCCCCACAGATACGCAGTATTTT. The encoded protein is CAGKGGRGFPTDTQYF.

The J gene is TRBJ1-4, the V gene TRBV28; 8 positions agree with TRBD1. CDR1 MDHEN and CDR2 SYDVKM come from the germline V gene. The junction had 10 bases not matched to a gene; V was cut back by 10 bases and J by 0 bases. The CDR3 is 16 amino acids. CDR3 amino acids: CATSGQGPTTNEKLFF. CDR3 nucleotides: TGTGCCACAAGCGGACAGGGCCCTACAACTAATGAAAAACTGTTTTTT.

This clonotype has only a few counts. The chain couples TRBV20-1 to TRBJ1-1; D unresolved. CDR3 size: 13 residues. CDR1 DFQATT and CDR2 SNEGSKA come from the germline V gene (reference sequence). V lost 0 bases, J lost 4 bases, and 9 bases lay in between. The CDR3: CSARDGFGTEAFF. CDR3 DNA sequence: TGCAGTGCTAGAGACGGCTTTGGCACTGAAGCTTTCTTT.

A word on this clonotype: A read error may be the cause here, since a much bigger clone is one base away. The rearrangement joins TRBV5-1 to TRBJ2-5; D is perhaps TRBD1 or TRBD2 (5 bases each). This CDR3 has 14 amino acids. CDR1 and CDR2 (germline): SGHRS, YFSETQ. V lost 0 bases and J 11 bases, leaving 17 bases between the germline ends. CDR3 loop: CASSLGDGTYKQYF. In nucleotides, the CDR3 is TGCGCCAGCAGCTTGGGGGACGGAACCTACAAGCAGTACTTC.

V usage is TRBV5-1 and J usage is TRBJ1-1; D perhaps matches TRBD1 (5 bases). CDR1 SGHRS and CDR2 YFSETQ come from the germline V gene. V lost 3 bases, J lost 2 bases, and 14 bases lay in between. The CDR3 totals 15 residues. Written as DNA, the CDR3 is TGCGCCAGCAGCTCCAGTAGACAGACTAACACTGAAGCTTTCTTT. Its translation: CASSSSRQTNTEAFF.

For the CDR3, the DNA is TGTGCCAGCAGCCCGGGGACTAGCGGGGGGGGGTACGGGTACAATGAGCAGTTCTTC. Its protein product is CASSPGTSGGGYGYNEQFF. This sequence joins TRBV7-9 and TRBJ2-1, with 16 bases fitting TRBD2. The ends lost 5 bases at V and 4 bases at J; junction bases unmatched: 11. The CDR3 is made up of 19 amino acids. Germline-derived CDR1 and CDR2 are SEHNR and FQNEAQ (reference sequence).

This clonotype was counted at least ten times. The chain combines TRBV6-5 with TRBJ1-5; D may be TRBD1 (5 bases). The CDR3 runs to 13 residues. In germline, CDR1 is MNHEY, CDR2 SVGAGI. Trimming took off 2 bases at V and 4 bases at J, with 6 bases between the two ends. The CDR3 nucleotides are TGTGCCAGCAGTTACGGGGGAAATCAGCCCCAGCATTTT. Translated: CASSYGGNQPQHF.

This clonotype occurred a few times. V gene TRBV12-3 or TRBV12-4 combines with J gene TRBJ1-5; no reliable D call. The CDR3 totals 14 residues. Between the trimmed V and J ends, which lost 5 bases and 5 bases, there was a span of 13 bases. The CDR3 is CASSVQTFHQPQHF. The CDR3 DNA is TGTGCCAGCAGTGTGCAGACTTTCCATCAGCCCCAGCATTTT.

This clonotype has ten or more counts. The J gene is TRBJ1-6, the V gene TRBV28; D might be TRBD1 (6 bases). Per germline, CDR1 MDHEN and CDR2 SYDVKM. Between the trimmed V and J ends, which lost 5 bases and 9 bases, there was a span of 17 bases. The CDR3 consists of 15 residues. The CDR3 DNA follows: TGTGCCAGCAGTCCCACAGGGTTTGATTCTTCACCCCTCCACTTT. This encodes CASSPTGFDSSPLHF.

With respect to this clonotype: One end of the junction fails to match germline, which may point to a read error. The genes are TRBV20-1 and TRBJ2-5; D is undetermined. The CDR3 extends over 14 amino acids. Germline CDR1 and CDR2: DFQATT and SNEGSKA (reference sequence). The CDR3 bases are TGCAGTGCTAGAGACCCGGCTTTCCAAGCGACCCAGTACTTC. Translation gives CSARDPAFQATQYF.

Here the CDR3 reads CSVQGTGDLLQETQYF. CDR3 bases: TGCAGCGTCCAGGGGACAGGGGACCTTTTACAAGAGACCCAGTACTTC. The chain joins TRBV29-1 to TRBJ2-5, with 10 bases that match TRBD1. The germline CDR1 and CDR2 sequences are SQVTM and ANQGSEA. V dropped 6 bases and J dropped 2; count of bases not matched to a gene: 12. The CDR3 consists of 16 residues.

V gene TRBV5-1 combines with J gene TRBJ2-1; D is perhaps TRBD1 (6 bases). This CDR3 comprises 15 residues. Germline-derived CDR1 and CDR2 are SGHRS and YFSETQ. Trimming removed 2 bases from V and 9 bases from J, with 18 bases in between. Here the CDR3 reads CASSLEAERTAEQFF. The CDR3 DNA is TGCGCCAGCAGCTTAGAGGCAGAGAGGACAGCTGAGCAGTTCTTC.

A remark on this clonotype: An end of the junction differs from the germline gene, which may be a read error. This chain links TRBV15 with TRBJ2-3, with a tentative D call TRBD2 (5 bases). The germline CDR1 and CDR2 sequences are LNHNV and YYDKDF (reference sequence). The CDR3 has 14 residues. CDR3 sequence: CATRRGWGTDTQYF. The CDR3, as DNA: TGTGCCACCAGAAGAGGGTGGGGCACAGATACGCAGTATTTT. Filled out from reference TRBV15 and TRBJ2-3, the complete variable domain reads DAMVIQNPRYQVTQFGKPVTLSCSQTLNHNVMYWYQQKSSQAPKLLFHYYDKDFNNEADTPDNFQSRRPNTSFCFLDIRSPGLGDTAMYLCATRRGWGTDTQYFGPGTRLTVL.

The chain joins TRBV5-1 to TRBJ2-7, with no clear D. The length of the CDR3 is 14 residues. Germline loops: CDR1 SGHRS, CDR2 YFSETQ. V dropped 4 bases and J dropped 6 bases, with 17 bases sitting between them. The CDR3 sequence: CASSVDQAKGEQYF. In DNA form, the CDR3 reads TGCGCCAGCAGCGTGGACCAAGCGAAGGGCGAGCAGTACTTC.

This chain connects TRBV13 to TRBJ2-2; 11 positions match TRBD2. Germline CDR1 is PRHDT and CDR2 is FYEKMQ (reference sequence). The CDR3 length is 16 residues. V lost 3 bases and J lost 0; bases outside the gene matches: 0. The CDR3 coding sequence is TGTGCCAGCAGCTTGGGACTAGCGGCGAACACCGGGGAGCTGTTTTTT. Protein: CASSLGLAANTGELFF.

In regard to this clonotype: A much more abundant neighbour one base away suggests this may be a read error. J is TRBJ2-5 and V is TRBV20-1; no definite D call. The end of the DNA aligns better with TRBJ2-1, so the J call may be wrong. The CDR3 runs 12 residues. Germline values: CDR1 DFQATT, CDR2 SNEGSKA (reference sequence). CDR3 in amino acids: CSARADQETQFF. In DNA form, the CDR3 reads TGCAGTGCTAGGGCAGACCAAGAGACCCAGTTCTTC.

This chain joins TRBV3-1 and TRBJ2-3; 8 bases align to TRBD2. After removal of 5 bases from V and 2 bases from J, the junction contained 12 bases not matched to a gene. Germline CDR1 LGHDT, CDR2 YNNKEL (reference sequence). The CDR3 loop spans 17 amino acids. CDR3 loop: CASSTPSRREDTDTQYF. DNA for the CDR3: TGTGCCAGCAGCACGCCAAGCCGGCGGGAGGACACAGATACGCAGTATTTT.

This clonotype was counted a few times. V usage is TRBV28 and J usage is TRBJ2-1, with TRBD1 matching 7 bases. V was clipped by 6 bases and J by 12 bases; unmatched bases: 8. Germline CDR1 and CDR2: MDHEN and SYDVKM. The CDR3 consists of 12 residues. The chain's CDR3 is CASSPLGQAQFF. DNA of the CDR3: TGTGCCAGCAGCCCCCTCGGACAGGCGCAGTTCTTC.